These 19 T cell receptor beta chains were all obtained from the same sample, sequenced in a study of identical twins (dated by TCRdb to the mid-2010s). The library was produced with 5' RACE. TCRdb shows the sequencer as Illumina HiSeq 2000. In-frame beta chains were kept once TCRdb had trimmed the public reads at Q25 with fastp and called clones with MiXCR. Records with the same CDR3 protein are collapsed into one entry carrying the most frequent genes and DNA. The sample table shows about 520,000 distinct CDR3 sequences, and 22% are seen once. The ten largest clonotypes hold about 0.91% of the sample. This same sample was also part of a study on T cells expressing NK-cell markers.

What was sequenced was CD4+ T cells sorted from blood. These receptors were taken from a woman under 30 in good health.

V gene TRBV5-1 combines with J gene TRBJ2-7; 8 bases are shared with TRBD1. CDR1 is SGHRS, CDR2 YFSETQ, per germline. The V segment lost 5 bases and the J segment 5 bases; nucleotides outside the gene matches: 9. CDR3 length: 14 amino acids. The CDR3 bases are TGCGCCAGCAGGGCACAGGGGGAGGTTAACGAGCAGTACTTC. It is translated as CASRAQGEVNEQYF.

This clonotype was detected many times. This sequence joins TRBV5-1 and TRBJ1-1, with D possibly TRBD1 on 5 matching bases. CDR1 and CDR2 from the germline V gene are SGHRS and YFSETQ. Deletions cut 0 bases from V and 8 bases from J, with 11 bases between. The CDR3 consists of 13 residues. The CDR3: CASSLGGDGEAFF. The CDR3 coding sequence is TGCGCCAGCAGCTTGGGGGGGGACGGCGAAGCTTTCTTT.

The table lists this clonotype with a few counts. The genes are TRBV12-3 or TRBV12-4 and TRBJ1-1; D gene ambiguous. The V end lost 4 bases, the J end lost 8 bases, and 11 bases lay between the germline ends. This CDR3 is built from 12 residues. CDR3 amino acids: CASSYTQQEAFF. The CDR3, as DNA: TGTGCCAGCAGTTACACCCAGCAGGAAGCTTTCTTT.

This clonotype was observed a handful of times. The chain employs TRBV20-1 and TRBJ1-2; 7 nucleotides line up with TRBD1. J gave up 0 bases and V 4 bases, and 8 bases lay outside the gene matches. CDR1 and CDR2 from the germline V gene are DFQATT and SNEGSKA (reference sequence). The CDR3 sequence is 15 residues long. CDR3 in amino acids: CSATSGTDTNYGYTF. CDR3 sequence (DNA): TGCAGTGCTACTTCCGGGACAGACACTAACTATGGCTACACCTTC.

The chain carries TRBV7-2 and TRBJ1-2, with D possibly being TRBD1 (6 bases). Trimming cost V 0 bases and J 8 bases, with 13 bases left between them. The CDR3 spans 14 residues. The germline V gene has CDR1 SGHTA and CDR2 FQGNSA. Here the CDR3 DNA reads TGTGCCAGCAGCTTAGCGGGACAAAGGGGGGGCTACACCTTC. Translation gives CASSLAGQRGGYTF. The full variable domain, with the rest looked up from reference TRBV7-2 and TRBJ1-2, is GAGVSQSPSNKVTEKGKDVELRCDPISGHTALYWYRQSLGQGLEFLIYFQGNSAPDKSGLPSDRFSAERTGGSVSTLTIQRTQQEDSAVYLCASSLAGQRGGYTFGSGTRLTVV.

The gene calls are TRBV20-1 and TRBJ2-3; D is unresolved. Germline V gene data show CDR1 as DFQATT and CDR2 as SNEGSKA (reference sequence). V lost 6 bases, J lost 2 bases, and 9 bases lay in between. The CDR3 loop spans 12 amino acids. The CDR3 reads CSANPLTDTQYF. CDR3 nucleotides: TGCAGTGCCAACCCCCTCACAGATACGCAGTATTTT.

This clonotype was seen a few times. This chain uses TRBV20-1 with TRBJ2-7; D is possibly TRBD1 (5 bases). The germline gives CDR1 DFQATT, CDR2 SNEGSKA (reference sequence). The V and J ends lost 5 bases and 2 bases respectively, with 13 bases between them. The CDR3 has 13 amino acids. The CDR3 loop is CSAVGQLTYEQYF. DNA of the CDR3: TGCAGTGCTGTTGGACAACTGACCTACGAGCAGTACTTC.

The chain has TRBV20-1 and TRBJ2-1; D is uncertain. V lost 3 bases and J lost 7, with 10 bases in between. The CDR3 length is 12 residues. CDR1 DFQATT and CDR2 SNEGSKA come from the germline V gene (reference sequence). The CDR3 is CSARGDWNEQFF. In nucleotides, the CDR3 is TGCAGTGCTAGGGGCGACTGGAATGAGCAGTTCTTC.

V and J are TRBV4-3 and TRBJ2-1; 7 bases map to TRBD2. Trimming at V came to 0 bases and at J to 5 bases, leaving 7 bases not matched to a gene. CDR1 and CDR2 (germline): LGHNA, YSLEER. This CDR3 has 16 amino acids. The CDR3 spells CASSQDPSGGNNEQFF. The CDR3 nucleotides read TGCGCCAGCAGCCAAGATCCTTCGGGAGGAAACAATGAGCAGTTCTTC.

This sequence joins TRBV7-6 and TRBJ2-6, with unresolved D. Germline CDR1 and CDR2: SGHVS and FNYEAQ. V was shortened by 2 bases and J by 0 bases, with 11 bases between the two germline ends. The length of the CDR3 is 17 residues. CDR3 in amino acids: CASSLRFPPSGANVLTF. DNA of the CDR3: TGTGCCAGCAGCTTACGGTTTCCCCCCTCTGGGGCCAACGTCCTGACTTTC.

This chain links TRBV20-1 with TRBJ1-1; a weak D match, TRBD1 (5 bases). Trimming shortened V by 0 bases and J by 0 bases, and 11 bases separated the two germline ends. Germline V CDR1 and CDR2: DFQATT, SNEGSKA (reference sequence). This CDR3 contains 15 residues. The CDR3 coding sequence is TGCAGTGCTAGAGATTTACAGGTCCTGAACACTGAAGCTTTCTTT. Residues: CSARDLQVLNTEAFF.

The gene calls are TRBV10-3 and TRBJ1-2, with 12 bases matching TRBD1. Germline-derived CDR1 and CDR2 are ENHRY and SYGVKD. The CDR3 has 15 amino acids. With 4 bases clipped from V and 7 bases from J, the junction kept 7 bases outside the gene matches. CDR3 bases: TGTGCCATCAGTGTTCAGGGACAGGGGGCGGCTGGCTACACCTTC. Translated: CAISVQGQGAAGYTF.

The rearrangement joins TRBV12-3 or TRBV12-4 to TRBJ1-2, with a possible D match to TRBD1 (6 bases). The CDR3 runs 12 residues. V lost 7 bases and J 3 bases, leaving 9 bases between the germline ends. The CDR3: CASKTGHYGYTF. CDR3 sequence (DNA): TGTGCCAGCAAAACAGGGCACTATGGCTACACCTTC.

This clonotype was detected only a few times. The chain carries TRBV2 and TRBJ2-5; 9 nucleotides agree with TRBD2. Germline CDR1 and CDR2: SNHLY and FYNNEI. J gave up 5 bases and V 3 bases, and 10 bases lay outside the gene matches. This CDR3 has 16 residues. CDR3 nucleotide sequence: TGTGCCAGCAGTGATAGTGGCGGGAGGGCCCTGGAGACCCAGTACTTC. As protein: CASSDSGGRALETQYF.

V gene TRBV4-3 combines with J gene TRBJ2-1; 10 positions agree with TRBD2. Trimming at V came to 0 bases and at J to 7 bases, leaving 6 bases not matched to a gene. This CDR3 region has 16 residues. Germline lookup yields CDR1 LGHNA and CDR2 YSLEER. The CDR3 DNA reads TGCGCCAGCAGCCAAGATTATAGCGGGAGGAATAATGAGCAGTTCTTC. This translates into CASSQDYSGRNNEQFF.

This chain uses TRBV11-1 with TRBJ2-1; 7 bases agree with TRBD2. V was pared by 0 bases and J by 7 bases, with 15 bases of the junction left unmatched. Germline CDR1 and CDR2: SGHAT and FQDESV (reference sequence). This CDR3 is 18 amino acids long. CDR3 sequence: CASSLARRGGLMENEQFF. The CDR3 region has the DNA TGTGCCAGCAGCTTAGCGCGGCGGGGAGGGCTGATGGAGAATGAGCAGTTCTTC.

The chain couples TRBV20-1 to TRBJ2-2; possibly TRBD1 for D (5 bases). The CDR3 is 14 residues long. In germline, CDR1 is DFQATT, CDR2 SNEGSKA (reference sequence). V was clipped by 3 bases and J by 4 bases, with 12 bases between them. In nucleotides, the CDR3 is TGCAGTGCTAGGGATAGCCAGGGCACCGGGGAGCTGTTTTTT. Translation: CSARDSQGTGELFF.

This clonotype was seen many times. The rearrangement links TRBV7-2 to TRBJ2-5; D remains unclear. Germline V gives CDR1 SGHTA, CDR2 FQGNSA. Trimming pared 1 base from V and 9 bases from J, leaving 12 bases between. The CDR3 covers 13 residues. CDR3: CASSLGERVAQYF. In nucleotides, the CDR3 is TGTGCCAGCAGCTTAGGAGAGAGAGTGGCCCAGTACTTC. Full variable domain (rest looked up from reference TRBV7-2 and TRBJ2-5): GAGVSQSPSNKVTEKGKDVELRCDPISGHTALYWYRQSLGQGLEFLIYFQGNSAPDKSGLPSDRFSAERTGGSVSTLTIQRTQQEDSAVYLCASSLGERVAQYFGPGTRLLVL.

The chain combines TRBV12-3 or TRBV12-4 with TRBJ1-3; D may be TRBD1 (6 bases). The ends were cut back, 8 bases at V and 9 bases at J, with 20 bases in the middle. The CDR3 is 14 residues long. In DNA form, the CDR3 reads TGTGCCAGCGGACCAACAGGGACTCAACGCACCATATATTTT. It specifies CASGPTGTQRTIYF.